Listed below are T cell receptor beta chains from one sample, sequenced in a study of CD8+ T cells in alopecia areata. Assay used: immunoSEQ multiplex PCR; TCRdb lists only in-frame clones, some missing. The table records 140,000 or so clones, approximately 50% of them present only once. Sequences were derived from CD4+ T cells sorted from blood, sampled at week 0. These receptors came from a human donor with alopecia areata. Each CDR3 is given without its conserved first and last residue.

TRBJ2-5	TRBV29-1	SLQPRGGETQY
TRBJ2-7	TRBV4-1	ASSLNPTSYEQY
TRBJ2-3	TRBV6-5	ASSRGGNTDTQY
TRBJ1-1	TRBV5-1	ASSVAGTEAF
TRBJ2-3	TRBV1	TSSKGDGTDTQY
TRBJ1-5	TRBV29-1	SGGQGGDQPQH
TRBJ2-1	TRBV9	ASSSSGTSGANEQF
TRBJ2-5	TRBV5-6	ASSLAADQY
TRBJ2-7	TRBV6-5	AKPYEQY
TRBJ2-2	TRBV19	ASNGLARVTGELF
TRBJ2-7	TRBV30	AWSPGGNEQY
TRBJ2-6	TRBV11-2	ASSWGSGADVLT
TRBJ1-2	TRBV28	ASAYGGKLPL
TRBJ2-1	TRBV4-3	ASSPQLAGGPNEQF
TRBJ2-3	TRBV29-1	SVVSYRGRGTDTQY